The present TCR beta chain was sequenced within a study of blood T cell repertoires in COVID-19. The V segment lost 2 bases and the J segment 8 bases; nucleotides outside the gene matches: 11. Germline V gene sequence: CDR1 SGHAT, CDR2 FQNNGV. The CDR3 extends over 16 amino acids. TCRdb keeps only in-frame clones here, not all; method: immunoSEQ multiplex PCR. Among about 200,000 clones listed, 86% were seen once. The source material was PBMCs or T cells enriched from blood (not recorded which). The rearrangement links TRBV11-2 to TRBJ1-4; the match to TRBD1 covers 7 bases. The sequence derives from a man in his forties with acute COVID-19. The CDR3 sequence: CASSLSLQGEREKLFF. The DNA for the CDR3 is TGTGCCAGCAGCTTATCCCTTCAGGGGGAGAGAGAAAAACTGTTTTTT.